This T cell receptor beta chain was recovered during a study of response to subunit inactivated influenza vaccine. The V gene end was trimmed by 6 bases and the J gene end by 4 bases; junction bases not matched to a gene: 9. The CDR3 has 15 amino acids. TCRdb re-called the RT-PCR reads through MiXCR, storing one row per CDR3 protein. The repertoire holds 700,000 to 800,000 distinct CDR3 sequences, around 20% seen once, with approximately 10% in the top ten. Study-wide results and limits: It was the authors' suggestion that each seasonal influenza vaccination recruits few new T cells.

This clonotype has just a few counts. Its antigen is not identified. The chain couples TRBV12-3 or TRBV12-4 to TRBJ2-1; 7 positions match TRBD1. This sample comprised PBMCs from blood, obtained about 5 days after vaccination. The receptor's source is a man between 50 and 59 years old who received an inactivated influenza vaccine. For the CDR3, the DNA is TGTGCCAGCAGGTTACAGGGGATCGGTTACAATGAGCAGTTCTTC. It specifies CASRLQGIGYNEQFF.